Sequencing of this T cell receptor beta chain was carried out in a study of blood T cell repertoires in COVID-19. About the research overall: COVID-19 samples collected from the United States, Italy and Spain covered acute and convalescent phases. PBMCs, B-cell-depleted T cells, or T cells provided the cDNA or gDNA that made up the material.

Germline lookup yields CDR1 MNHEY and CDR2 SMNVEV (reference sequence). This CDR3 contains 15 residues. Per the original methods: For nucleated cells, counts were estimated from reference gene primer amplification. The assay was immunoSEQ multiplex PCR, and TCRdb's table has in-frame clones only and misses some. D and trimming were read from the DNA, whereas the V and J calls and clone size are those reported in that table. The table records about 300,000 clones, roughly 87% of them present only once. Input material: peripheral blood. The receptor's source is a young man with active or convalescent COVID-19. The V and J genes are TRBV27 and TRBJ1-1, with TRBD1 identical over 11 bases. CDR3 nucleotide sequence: TGTGTCATCGTAAGGACAGGGGGCGGGAACACTGAAGCTTTCTTT. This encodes CVIVRTGGGNTEAFF.